This T cell receptor (beta chain) was captured by sequencing in a study of OX40 agonist ivuxolimab in advanced cancers. Study overall: While on treatment, patients had intravenous ivuxolimab at 0.01 to 10 mg/kg every 2 weeks. Patients assigned to dose escalation were diagnosed with hepatocellular carcinoma, melanoma, renal cell or head and neck cancer. Study findings and constraints: At 0.1 to 3.0 mg/kg and by week 6, CD4+ and CD8+ T cells in the blood had expanded clonally. There were, on average, more expanded clones in CD8+ T cells than in CD4+.

CDR3 length equals 18 residues. Germline CDR1 SEHNR, CDR2 FQNEAQ (reference sequence). The V gene lost 1 base and the J gene lost 1 base, with 20 bases spanning the gap. This clone was found a few times. As yet, its antigen is unknown. TCRdb keeps only in-frame clones here, not all; method: immunoSEQ multiplex PCR. The sample lists tens of thousands of clones, over 70% occurring once. This sequence joins TRBV7-9 and TRBJ2-7; D gene unclear. The clonotype originates from an adult with an advanced solid tumor such as melanoma, head and neck, liver or kidney cancer. Material: CD4+ or CD8+ T cells sorted from blood, obtained in a trial of the OX40 agonist ivuxolimab. The CDR3 loop is CASSLGAPIGVGSYEQYF. Written as DNA, the CDR3 is TGTGCCAGCAGCTTAGGGGCTCCTATCGGCGTAGGTTCCTACGAGCAGTACTTC.